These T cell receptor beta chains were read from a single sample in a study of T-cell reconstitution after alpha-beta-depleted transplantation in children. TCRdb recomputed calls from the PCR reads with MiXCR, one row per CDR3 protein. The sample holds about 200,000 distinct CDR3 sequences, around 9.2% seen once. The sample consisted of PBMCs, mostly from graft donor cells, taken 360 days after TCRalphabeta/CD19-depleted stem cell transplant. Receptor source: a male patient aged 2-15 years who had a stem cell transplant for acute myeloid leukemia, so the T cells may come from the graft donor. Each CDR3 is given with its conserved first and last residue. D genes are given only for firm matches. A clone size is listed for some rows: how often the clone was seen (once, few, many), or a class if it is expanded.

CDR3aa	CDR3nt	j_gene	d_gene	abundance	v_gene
CASSQGLAGGTNEEQFF	TGTGCCAGCAGCCAAGGACTAGCGGGGGGTACTAATGAGGAGCAGTTCTTC	TRBJ2-1	TRBD2	few	TRBV3-1
CASSLGVLATDRTDTQYF	TGTGCCAGCAGTTTAGGTGTGCTAGCGACCGATCGCACAGATACGCAGTATTTT	TRBJ2-3	NA	many	TRBV12-3/TRBV12-4
CSVPRLAGVLYNEQFF	TGCAGCGTCCCTCGACTAGCGGGAGTCCTTTACAATGAGCAGTTCTTC	TRBJ2-1	TRBD2	many	TRBV29-1
CASSLATRQLAKNIQYF	TGTGCCAGCAGCTTAGCGACCAGACAGTTAGCCAAAAACATTCAGTACTTC	TRBJ2-4	NA	many	TRBV7-9
CASSGDGGELFF	TGTGCCAGCAGCGGGGACGGAGGGGAGCTGTTTTTT	TRBJ2-2	NA	many	TRBV9
CASSLGRDSSTYEQYF	TGCGCCAGCAGCTTGGGACGGGACTCGAGCACCTACGAGCAGTACTTC	TRBJ2-7	NA	few	TRBV5-1
CASTRETQYF	TGTGCCAGTACTCGAGAGACCCAGTACTTC	TRBJ2-5	NA	many	TRBV5-5
CATSSRVNRPGELFF	TGTGCCACCAGCAGCAGGGTAAATCGGCCCGGGGAGCTGTTTTTT	TRBJ2-2	NA	many	TRBV15
CASRGPLTDTQYF	TGTGCCAGCAGAGGGCCGCTCACAGATACGCAGTATTTT	TRBJ2-3	NA	many	TRBV9
CASSSTVRVSTGELFF	TGTGCCAGCAGTTCAACCGTCCGGGTTTCCACCGGGGAGCTGTTTTTT	TRBJ2-2	NA	NA	TRBV12-3/TRBV12-4
CASSEMTGSRETQYF	TGTGCCAGCAGTGAGATGACAGGGTCAAGAGAGACCCAGTACTTC	TRBJ2-5	TRBD1	NA	TRBV2
CASSQDYLVEPQETQYF	TGCGCCAGCAGCCAAGATTATTTGGTGGAACCGCAAGAGACCCAGTACTTC	TRBJ2-5	NA	few	TRBV4-3
CASSFPTSGSPDTQYF	TGTGCCAGCAGTTTCCCGACTAGCGGGAGTCCAGATACGCAGTATTTT	TRBJ2-3	TRBD2	few	TRBV12-3/TRBV12-4
CASSPGLGRLTQYF	TGTGCCAGCTCACCTGGACTGGGACGGTTAACCCAGTACTTC	TRBJ2-5	NA	NA	TRBV18
CSVDSLMTSGRRGETQYF	TGCAGCGTTGATTCCCTGATGACTAGCGGGAGAAGAGGGGAGACCCAGTACTTC	TRBJ2-5	TRBD2	few	TRBV29-1
CASSSAPTGLHGYTF	TGCGCCAGCAGCTCCGCTCCGACAGGGCTTCACGGCTACACCTTC	TRBJ1-2	TRBD1	many	TRBV5-1
CASSLGDAVRHVGELFF	TGTGCCAGCAGCTTAGGTGACGCCGTGAGGCATGTGGGGGAGCTGTTTTTT	TRBJ2-2	NA	many	TRBV7-9
CSARDPLGAYSNQPQHF	TGCAGTGCTAGAGATCCCCTAGGAGCTTATAGCAATCAGCCCCAGCATTTT	TRBJ1-5	NA	few	TRBV20-1
CASSPGGYSPLHF	TGTGCCAGCAGTCCGGGTGGTTATTCACCCCTCCACTTT	TRBJ1-6	NA	few	TRBV11-2
CASSESRRNTEAFF	TGTGCCAGCAGTGAAAGCCGTCGGAACACTGAAGCTTTCTTT	TRBJ1-1	NA	NA	TRBV6-1
CASSLNPGYEQYF	TGTGCCAGCAGCTTAAATCCGGGCTACGAGCAGTACTTC	TRBJ2-7	NA	few	TRBV7-2
CSAIGVTSPSTDTQYF	TGCAGTGCTATAGGGGTGACTAGCCCTAGCACAGATACGCAGTATTTT	TRBJ2-3	TRBD2	few	TRBV20-1
CASSLPGTSATDTQYF	TGCGCCAGCAGCTTGCCTGGGACGTCGGCAACAGATACGCAGTATTTT	TRBJ2-3	NA	NA	TRBV5-1
CASSSRLRETQYF	TGTGCCAGCAGTTCCAGACTGAGGGAGACCCAGTACTTC	TRBJ2-5	NA	NA	TRBV12-3/TRBV12-4
CASSSGLAGGEQFF	TGTGCCAGCAGCTCGGGACTAGCGGGAGGTGAGCAGTTCTTC	TRBJ2-1	TRBD2	few	TRBV11-3
CSVGVPGETQYF	TGCAGCGTTGGTGTCCCCGGAGAGACCCAGTACTTC	TRBJ2-5	NA	many	TRBV29-1
CASSSRPRGPTEAFF	TGTGCCAGCAGCTCCCGCCCTAGGGGACCCACTGAAGCTTTCTTT	TRBJ1-1	NA	many	TRBV7-2
CSVPGGAKNIQYF	TGCAGCGTACCAGGGGGGGCCAAAAACATTCAGTACTTC	TRBJ2-4	NA	few	TRBV29-1
CASSLVVDSGANVLTF	TGTGCCAGCAGCTTGGTGGTAGACTCTGGGGCCAACGTCCTGACTTTC	TRBJ2-6	NA	many	TRBV5-5
CASSFGRGGQETQYF	TGTGCCAGCAGTTTTGGAAGAGGGGGGCAAGAGACCCAGTACTTC	TRBJ2-5	NA	few	TRBV12-3/TRBV12-4
CSVTGTGVSYNEQFF	TGCAGCGTTACGGGGACTGGAGTGTCCTACAATGAGCAGTTCTTC	TRBJ2-1	NA	NA	TRBV29-1
CASSSTGASIQYF	TGTGCCAGCAGTTCAACAGGGGCCTCAATCCAGTACTTC	TRBJ2-7	TRBD1	NA	TRBV6-2/TRBV6-3
CASSIGQGGETQYF	TGTGCCAGCAGCATCGGACAGGGGGGCGAGACCCAGTACTTC	TRBJ2-5	TRBD1	many	TRBV9
CSFAPGQSGETQYF	TGCAGCTTCGCTCCGGGACAGTCAGGAGAGACCCAGTACTTC	TRBJ2-5	TRBD1	NA	TRBV29-1
CSAIASGSWGTGELFF	TGCAGTGCTATAGCTAGCGGGTCCTGGGGGACCGGGGAGCTGTTTTTT	TRBJ2-2	TRBD2	many	TRBV20-1
CASSRTGNQPQHF	TGTGCCAGCAGTCGGACAGGGAATCAGCCCCAGCATTTT	TRBJ1-5	TRBD1	few	TRBV12-3/TRBV12-4
CASSFGLAGSYEQYF	TGTGCCAGCAGTTTTGGACTAGCGGGGTCCTACGAGCAGTACTTC	TRBJ2-7	TRBD2	NA	TRBV27
CASSVGLAEETQYF	TGTGCCAGCAGCGTAGGACTAGCGGAAGAGACCCAGTACTTC	TRBJ2-5	TRBD2	NA	TRBV9
CSARDSGGGNYEQYF	TGCAGTGCTAGAGACAGCGGAGGGGGAAACTACGAGCAGTACTTC	TRBJ2-7	NA	NA	TRBV20-1
CASSDRAGGTEAFF	TGTGCCAGCAGCGACCGGGCCGGGGGCACTGAAGCTTTCTTT	TRBJ1-1	NA	NA	TRBV6-1
CATRITGADTQYF	TGTGCCACCAGGATAACAGGAGCAGATACGCAGTATTTT	TRBJ2-3	NA	NA	TRBV15
CASSFGQERDTGELFF	TGTGCCAGCAGCTTCGGACAGGAAAGAGACACCGGGGAGCTGTTTTTT	TRBJ2-2	TRBD1	NA	TRBV7-3
CTYRGQSNEKLFF	TGCACCTATCGGGGACAGTCAAATGAAAAACTGTTTTTT	TRBJ1-4	TRBD1	NA	TRBV29-1
CASSASLGNIQYF	TGTGCCAGCAGCGCGTCCCTAGGGAACATTCAGTACTTC	TRBJ2-4	NA	many	TRBV9
CASRFTPFYEQYF	TGTGCCAGCAGATTCACACCCTTCTACGAGCAGTACTTC	TRBJ2-7	NA	many	TRBV28
CASSFAGTGTYEQYF	TGTGCCAGCAGCTTCGCCGGGACAGGGACTTACGAGCAGTACTTC	TRBJ2-7	TRBD1	few	TRBV7-2
CSAGEGRAYEQYF	TGCAGTGCGGGAGAGGGCAGGGCCTACGAGCAGTACTTC	TRBJ2-7	NA	few	TRBV20-1
CASSLESGPMNYGYTF	TGCGCCAGCAGCCTGGAAAGCGGGCCGATGAACTATGGCTACACCTTC	TRBJ1-2	NA	NA	TRBV5-1
CASSLMVTSWGNEQFF	TGTGCCAGCAGCTTAATGGTGACTAGTTGGGGGAATGAGCAGTTCTTC	TRBJ2-1	NA	NA	TRBV7-9
CAISESAGTHYRYF	TGTGCCATCAGTGAGTCAGCCGGGACTCATTACCGGTATTTT	TRBJ2-3	NA	many	TRBV10-3
CASSAQGNQPQHF	TGCGCCAGCAGCGCTCAGGGAAATCAGCCCCAGCATTTT	TRBJ1-5	NA	few	TRBV5-1
CASSLGLTKNIQYF	TGCGCCAGCAGCTTGGGATTGACCAAAAACATTCAGTACTTC	TRBJ2-4	NA	many	TRBV5-1
CSARDDGTGVNSPLHF	TGCAGTGCTAGAGATGACGGGACAGGGGTTAATTCACCCCTCCACTTT	TRBJ1-6	TRBD1	NA	TRBV20-1
CATSSGYEQYF	TGTGCCACCAGCAGTGGGTACGAGCAGTACTTC	TRBJ2-7	NA	NA	TRBV15
CSAYKTSGSYTGELFF	TGCAGTGCCTATAAGACTAGCGGGAGTTACACCGGGGAGCTGTTTTTT	TRBJ2-2	TRBD2	few	TRBV20-1
CASSGTFHWGNSPLHF	TGTGCCAGCAGCGGGACATTTCATTGGGGTAATTCACCCCTCCACTTT	TRBJ1-6	NA	NA	TRBV5-6
CASSLVPLAGNTGELFF	TGCGCCAGCAGCTTGGTTCCACTAGCGGGGAACACCGGGGAGCTGTTTTTT	TRBJ2-2	TRBD2	many	TRBV5-1